These 21 T cell receptor beta chains originate from one sample sequenced in a study of regulatory T cells in long-lasting Graves disease. Construction of TCR beta libraries relied on iRepertoire HTBI primers and on Arm-PCR targeting CDR3 regions. TCRdb re-analysed the multiplex PCR reads in MiXCR, keeping a single row per CDR3 protein. The sample lists 600,000 to 650,000 distinct CDR3 sequences, 15% to 20% seen once, with 18% in the top ten. Time point specified: newly diagnosed GD, antithyroid drugs for less than 3 months. Scientists built the TCR library using RNA that was extracted from PBMCs. The data also belong to a second study, concerning T cells in Graves' hyperthyroidism and ophthalmopathy.

The sample consisted of peripheral blood mononuclear cells (PBMCs), taken at new diagnosis, from a patient treated with antithyroid drugs. These receptors originate from a woman aged 25 to 39 with Graves disease.

Ten or more counts support this clonotype. V is TRBV2 and J is TRBJ1-4, with TRBD1 identical over 9 bases. V lost 6 bases and J lost 7; bases outside the gene matches: 6. CDR1 and CDR2 from the germline V gene are SNHLY and FYNNEI. The CDR3 has 14 amino acids. The CDR3 DNA sequence: TGTGCCAGCAGGGGACAGGGTAGGAGTGAAAAACTGTTTTTT. It translates to CASRGQGRSEKLFF.

In its sample, this clonotype was seen a few times. This chain connects TRBV7-9 to TRBJ1-2, with no clear D. The CDR3 consists of 15 residues. The V end was cut by 0 bases, the J end by 4 bases, with 12 bases between. CDR1 is SEHNR, CDR2 FQNEAQ, per germline (reference sequence). For the CDR3, the DNA is TGTGCCAGCAGCTTAGCGCAGGCCGGCCCCTATGGCTACACCTTC. Amino acids: CASSLAQAGPYGYTF. Full variable domain (rest looked up from reference TRBV7-9 and TRBJ1-2): DTGVSQNPRHKITKRGQNVTFRCDPISEHNRLYWYRQTLGQGPEFLTYFQNEAQLEKSRLLSDRFSAERPKGSFSTLEIQRTEQGDSAMYLCASSLAQAGPYGYTFGSGTRLTVV.

This clonotype was counted only a few times. V gene TRBV20-1 combines with J gene TRBJ2-1; D perhaps matches TRBD2 (6 bases). This CDR3 is 13 amino acids long. Germline V lookup: CDR1 DFQATT, CDR2 SNEGSKA (reference sequence). V was cut by 7 bases and J by 7 bases, with 17 bases left in between. The CDR3 DNA follows: TGCAGTGTCCGGGGGTCTGCGGTTAATGAGCAGTTCTTC. This encodes CSVRGSAVNEQFF.

This clonotype was picked up many times. The V and J genes are TRBV15 and TRBJ1-1; the D is unclear. This CDR3 has 14 residues. The V gene's germline CDR1 is LNHNV and CDR2 YYDKDF (reference sequence). Trimming removed 2 bases from V and 1 base from J, with 8 bases in between. The CDR3: CATSRKDPNTEAFF. Here the CDR3 DNA reads TGTGCCACCAGCAGAAAGGACCCGAACACTGAAGCTTTCTTT.

This sequence joins TRBV4-1 and TRBJ2-3; 9 nucleotides match TRBD2. CDR1 is MGHRA and CDR2 is YSYEKL in the germline V gene. The J segment lost 3 bases and the V segment lost 0 bases, leaving 7 bases of the junction unmatched. This CDR3 region has 17 residues. The CDR3 DNA reads as TGCGCCAGCAGCCAAGATAGGTCTAGCGGGACTACAGATACGCAGTATTTT. Protein sequence: CASSQDRSSGTTDTQYF.

This clonotype has only a few counts. The CDR3 sequence is CATSNPQNQETQYF. As DNA, the CDR3 is TGTGCCACCAGTAACCCCCAAAACCAAGAGACCCAGTACTTC. The chain joins TRBV24-1 to TRBJ2-5; no clear D. V lost 6 bases and J lost 0, with 10 bases in between. CDR3 length: 14 amino acids. Germline V gene data show CDR1 as KGHDR and CDR2 as SFDVKD.

The rearrangement joins TRBV4-2 to TRBJ2-3; no reliable D call. Germline lookup yields CDR1 LGHNA and CDR2 YNFKEQ. Trimming stripped 5 bases from V and 2 bases from J, with 14 bases between. CDR3 size: 15 residues. This chain's CDR3 is CASSEGRGDTDTQYF. CDR3 in DNA: TGTGCCAGCAGCGAAGGACGAGGAGACACAGATACGCAGTATTTT.

The chain links TRBV14 to TRBJ2-2, with TRBD1 identical over 9 bases. The V segment lost 4 bases and the J segment 6 bases; nucleotides outside the gene matches: 12. The CDR3 sequence is 17 residues long. Germline CDR1 is SGHDN and CDR2 is FVKESK. DNA for the CDR3: TGTGCCAGCAGCCCTTACTTCGGGACAGGGCTCGCCGGGGAGCTGTTTTTT. This gives the protein CASSPYFGTGLAGELFF.

The chain employs TRBV30 and TRBJ2-3; 12 nucleotides match TRBD2. The CDR3 contains 13 residues. Germline assignment: CDR1 GTSNPN and CDR2 SVGIG (reference sequence). CDR3 sequence: CASTSGSSDTQYF. The CDR3 DNA follows: TGTGCTTCGACTAGCGGGAGCTCAGATACGCAGTATTTT.

The genes are TRBV12-3 or TRBV12-4 and TRBJ2-5; no clear D. Trimming left V 2 bases short and J 5 bases short, with 9 bases between. This CDR3 is 13 amino acids long. The DNA of the CDR3 is TGTGCCAGCAGTTTATTGCTTCGCGAGACCCAGTACTTC. Amino acid sequence: CASSLLLRETQYF.

Notes on this clonotype: Since no conserved phenylalanine or tryptophan closes the CDR3, a read error is the likely cause. The chain links TRBV29-1 to TRBJ2-1; no firm D call. The germline V and J ends were trimmed by 1 base and 8 bases, with 6 bases remaining between them. Per the germline V gene, CDR1 is SQVTM and CDR2 is ANQGSEA. The CDR3 has 11 residues. CDR3: CSVEVVHEQFL. The DNA for the CDR3 is TGCAGCGTTGAAGTTGTACATGAGCAGTTCCTC.

The sample holds one count of this clonotype. The rearrangement uses TRBV11-2 and TRBJ2-7, with D uncertain. Deletions cut 0 bases from V and 6 bases from J, with 12 bases between. CDR1 and CDR2 (germline): SGHAT, FQNNGV. This CDR3 is built from 14 residues. The CDR3 loop is CASSLEFLGSEQYF. The CDR3 DNA reads as TGTGCCAGCAGCTTAGAATTTCTGGGGTCCGAGCAGTACTTC.

This clonotype has only one observation. The V gene is TRBV6-2 or TRBV6-3, the J gene TRBJ1-6, with no clear D. Germline CDR1 and CDR2: MNHEY and SVGEGT. The CDR3 totals 14 residues. The ends were cut back, 7 bases at V and 9 bases at J, with 16 bases in the middle. CDR3 region: CASTGGSGVSPLHF. CDR3 coding DNA: TGTGCCAGCACCGGAGGCAGCGGGGTTTCACCCCTCCACTTT.

The table lists this clonotype with many counts. The V and J genes are TRBV6-1 and TRBJ2-2; 8 bases are shared with TRBD2. CDR1 is MNHNS, CDR2 SASEGT, per germline. The J segment lost 1 base and the V segment lost 8 bases, leaving 9 bases of the junction unmatched. CDR3 length: 16 residues. The CDR3 loop is CASHPDGGENTGELFF. The CDR3 nucleotides read TGTGCCAGCCATCCGGACGGGGGGGAGAACACCGGGGAGCTGTTTTTT.

The gene calls are TRBV5-4 and TRBJ1-1; TRBD1 is a possible D gene (5 bases). With 4 bases removed from V and 1 base from J, the gap between germline ends came to 17 bases. This CDR3 comprises 16 residues. Germline assignment: CDR1 SGHNT and CDR2 YYREEE (reference sequence). Here the CDR3 reads CASSPQVGTGNTEAFF. The CDR3 DNA sequence: TGTGCCAGCAGCCCTCAAGTCGGGACGGGGAACACTGAAGCTTTCTTT. The entire variable domain, with the rest obtained from reference TRBV5-4 and TRBJ1-1, is as follows: ETGVTQSPTHLIKTRGQQVTLRCSSQSGHNTVSWYQQALGQGPQFIFQYYREEENGRGNFPPRFSGLQFPNYSSELNVNALELDDSALYLCASSPQVGTGNTEAFFGQGTRLTVV.

This clonotype has more than one count but fewer than ten. This chain uses TRBV7-3 with TRBJ2-2; 8 bases match TRBD2. The CDR3 runs 16 residues. CDR1 and CDR2 (germline): SGHTA, FQGTGA. V was pared by 5 bases and J by 3 bases, with 8 bases of the junction left unmatched. CDR3 sequence: CASSPRTSFDTGELFF. In DNA, the CDR3 is TGTGCCAGCAGCCCACGGACTAGCTTCGACACCGGGGAGCTGTTTTTT.

The chain couples TRBV6-1 to TRBJ2-5; 7 nucleotides agree with TRBD1. J lost 5 bases, V lost 6 bases, and 12 bases had no gene match. The CDR3 consists of 15 residues. The V gene's germline CDR1 is MNHNS and CDR2 SASEGT. The CDR3 nucleotides read TGTGCCAGCAGGACGGGGACAGTCGAAGGGGAGACCCAGTACTTC. Its protein is CASRTGTVEGETQYF.

This clonotype came up a few times. The gene calls are TRBV2 and TRBJ2-3; the match to TRBD2 covers 11 bases. CDR3 size: 15 residues. V lost 4 bases to trimming and J lost 3 bases; unmatched junction nucleotides: 3. CDR1 SNHLY and CDR2 FYNNEI come from the germline V gene. In DNA form, the CDR3 reads TGTGCCAGCAGTGCGGGGACTAGCGGAACAGATACGCAGTATTTT. This sequence encodes CASSAGTSGTDTQYF.

The CDR3 protein is CASTPSGGFEQYF. The CDR3 nucleotides read TGTGCCAGTACCCCGTCGGGGGGGTTCGAGCAGTACTTC. The rearrangement uses TRBV19 and TRBJ2-7; 8 bases align to TRBD2. The CDR3 is 13 amino acids. J lost 6 bases, V lost 7 bases, and 8 bases had no gene match. CDR1 and CDR2 from the germline V gene are LNHDA and SQIVND (reference sequence).

In this sample, this clonotype turned up many times. The V and J genes are TRBV20-1 and TRBJ1-1; D unresolved. V was pared by 2 bases and J by 1 base, with 8 bases between. This CDR3 is 13 amino acids long. Germline CDR1 DFQATT, CDR2 SNEGSKA (reference sequence). CDR3 loop: CSARRSQNTEAFF. The DNA for the CDR3 is TGCAGTGCTAGACGGTCGCAGAACACTGAAGCTTTCTTT.

Many counts were recorded for this clonotype. This chain links TRBV20-1 with TRBJ2-1; TRBD2 might be the D (6 bases). The CDR3 contains 16 residues. Germline CDR1 reads DFQATT; CDR2 reads SNEGSKA (reference sequence). The ends were cut back, 6 bases at V and 1 base at J, with 19 bases in the middle. The CDR3 is CSAHAYRELSYNEQFF. The CDR3 DNA sequence: TGCAGTGCCCACGCATATCGGGAGTTGTCCTACAATGAGCAGTTCTTC.